This TCR beta chain was documented in a study of shared clonotypes between healthy human individuals. This CDR3 has 17 residues. Germline assignment: CDR1 SGHVS and CDR2 FQNEAQ. V lost 1 base and J lost 0, with 10 bases in between. Positive CCR7 selection of CD45RO-negative cells yielded the naive CD8 cells, and terminally differentiated effector memory CD45RA+ cells were excluded. The study drew its donors from healthy HIV-negative adults without recent acute infections or vaccinations. Only Caucasian adults living in Nashville, Tennessee served as donors. Sequencing used immunoSEQ multiplex PCR; TCRdb keeps in-frame clones, though not all of them. This sample has millions of clones, with approximately 95% found just once.

The rearrangement uses TRBV7-8 and TRBJ1-6; D not certain. This TCR derives from a man between 18 and 29 years old in good health. The specimen sequenced was naive CD8+ T cells sorted from blood. This chain's CDR3 is CASSLGTEGSYNSPLHF. For the CDR3, the DNA is TGTGCCAGCAGCTTAGGGACGGAGGGCTCCTATAATTCACCCCTCCACTTT.